Below are 8 T cell receptor beta chains sequenced from a single sample in a study of blood T cell repertoires in COVID-19. Profiled with immunoSEQ multiplex PCR; TCRdb holds only in-frame clones, not every one. In the table there are some 50,000 clones, just under 85% of which are singletons. The sample consisted of peripheral blood. These receptors came from a human donor in a cohort sampled during active COVID-19.

The chain uses TRBV7-8 and TRBJ2-7; 9 bases are a match to TRBD1. Per the germline V gene, CDR1 is SGHVS and CDR2 is FQNEAQ. This CDR3 comprises 15 residues. After removal of 5 bases from V and 3 bases from J, the junction contained 8 bases not matched to a gene. This CDR3 is CASSPRDRDYYEQYF. In DNA form, the CDR3 reads TGTGCCAGCAGCCCCCGGGACAGGGATTACTACGAGCAGTACTTC.

The CDR3 sequence: CASTDRDEQYF. The CDR3 nucleotides read TGTGCCAGCACAGACAGGGACGAGCAGTACTTC. The V call is TRBV19, the J call TRBJ2-7; TRBD1 matches 7 bases. Germline loops: CDR1 LNHDA, CDR2 SQIVND (reference sequence). After removal of 9 bases from V and 5 bases from J, the junction contained 4 bases not matched to a gene. This CDR3 spans 11 amino acids.

This chain connects TRBV29-1 to TRBJ2-5, with D uncertain. Germline V gene data show CDR1 as SQVTM and CDR2 as ANQGSEA. V lost 0 bases to trimming and J lost 0 bases, with 2 bases between them. CDR3 size: 12 residues. CDR3 sequence reads: CSVEDNQETQYF. The DNA for the CDR3 is TGCAGCGTTGAAGATAACCAAGAGACCCAGTACTTC.

This clone has just one count. This rearrangement joins TRBV11-1 to TRBJ2-7, with D tentatively TRBD1 (5 bases). V dropped 5 bases and J dropped 4 bases, with 15 bases sitting between them. Germline CDR1 reads SGHAT; CDR2 reads FQDESV (reference sequence). There are 14 residues in the CDR3. CDR3 protein: CASSIRQNRYEQYF. For the CDR3, the DNA is TGTGCCAGCAGCATCAGACAGAATCGATACGAGCAGTACTTC.

This clone occurred once. This chain links TRBV6-5 with TRBJ1-3; 7 bases line up with TRBD1. The CDR3 totals 15 residues. The V segment lost 7 bases and the J segment 0 bases; nucleotides outside the gene matches: 6. In germline, CDR1 is MNHEY, CDR2 SVGAGI. The CDR3 DNA reads as TGTGCCAGCACTAGGACAGGCCTCTCTGGAAACACCATATATTTT. Its translation: CASTRTGLSGNTIYF.

This clone occurred once. J is TRBJ2-7 and V is TRBV12-3 or TRBV12-4; tentatively, D is TRBD1 (5 bases). Trimming took 2 bases from V and 4 from J, leaving 6 bases between them. The length of the CDR3 is 12 residues. CDR3 in DNA: TGTGCCAGCAGTTTACAGGGATACGAGCAGTACTTC. Translated, it gives CASSLQGYEQYF.

The chain uses TRBV11-2 and TRBJ2-1, with D possibly TRBD1 on 6 matching bases. Germline V gives CDR1 SGHAT, CDR2 FQNNGV. The V end was cut by 5 bases, the J end by 3 bases, with 17 bases between. The CDR3 covers 16 residues. The CDR3 protein is CASSPEGGRYYNEQFF. Here the CDR3 DNA reads TGTGCCAGCAGCCCGGAAGGGGGACGGTACTACAATGAGCAGTTCTTC.

The genes are TRBV7-9 and TRBJ1-1; D may be TRBD1 (6 bases). V shed 5 bases and J shed 4 bases, with 11 bases lying between them. Germline V gene data show CDR1 as SEHNR and CDR2 as FQNEAQ (reference sequence). The CDR3 consists of 13 residues. The CDR3 sequence is CASSVRGGTEAFF. The CDR3, as DNA: TGTGCCAGCAGCGTTCGAGGGGGCACTGAAGCTTTCTTT.